This T cell receptor beta chain stems from a study of CD8+CD57+ T cells in acquired aplastic anemia. Looking at the study overall: CD4+ and CD8+ cells, once sorted, gave DNA averaging roughly 3.2 ug.

This CDR3 is built from 13 residues. V shed 3 bases and J shed 7 bases, with 10 bases lying between them. Germline assignment: CDR1 SGHRS and CDR2 YFSETQ. TCR beta VDJ and CDR3 were profiled, and genomic DNA was the template. TCRdb independently ran MiXCR on the reads; one entry per CDR3 protein. The sample includes about 270,000 distinct CDR3 sequences, approximately 55% of them seen just once. Sample: sorted CD4+, CD8+, or CD8+CD57+ T cells (not recorded which) from PBMCs. This clonotype originated in a human donor with severe aplastic anemia or a healthy control (not recorded which). The V call is TRBV5-1, the J call TRBJ1-4, with a possible D match to TRBD1 (6 bases). DNA for the CDR3: TGCGCCAGCAGCTGGACAGCGTCTGAAAAACTGTTTTTT. Encoded protein: CASSWTASEKLFF.